This T cell receptor beta chain comes out of a study of shared clonotypes between healthy human individuals. Points on this clone: Its cognate antigen is unknown.

Samples left unsorted employed around 90 million PBMCs for genomic DNA. The CDR3 covers 11 residues. Germline V CDR1 and CDR2: SGDLS, YYNGEE. Between the trimmed V and J ends, which lost 4 bases and 4 bases, there was a span of 5 bases. Study-level results: Represented diversity (both genetic and exposure-history) was limited by the small number of donors. Specimens sampled were limited to blood, with tissue repertoires likely differing.

Each cell subset's genomic DNA was divided evenly among several immunoSEQ plates. Data came from immunoSEQ multiplex PCR; TCRdb stores just in-frame clones and leaves some out. Of 490,000 or so clones listed, around 78% were seen once; the top ten hold 10% to 15%. Sequencing used PBMCs. The source is a woman aged 40 to 49 in good health. Some clones in this sample may be carry-over from other donors' samples. V and J are TRBV9 and TRBJ1-2; no firm D call. The CDR3 reads CASSRPYGYTF. The CDR3 DNA reads TGTGCCAGCAGCCGCCCCTATGGCTACACCTTC.